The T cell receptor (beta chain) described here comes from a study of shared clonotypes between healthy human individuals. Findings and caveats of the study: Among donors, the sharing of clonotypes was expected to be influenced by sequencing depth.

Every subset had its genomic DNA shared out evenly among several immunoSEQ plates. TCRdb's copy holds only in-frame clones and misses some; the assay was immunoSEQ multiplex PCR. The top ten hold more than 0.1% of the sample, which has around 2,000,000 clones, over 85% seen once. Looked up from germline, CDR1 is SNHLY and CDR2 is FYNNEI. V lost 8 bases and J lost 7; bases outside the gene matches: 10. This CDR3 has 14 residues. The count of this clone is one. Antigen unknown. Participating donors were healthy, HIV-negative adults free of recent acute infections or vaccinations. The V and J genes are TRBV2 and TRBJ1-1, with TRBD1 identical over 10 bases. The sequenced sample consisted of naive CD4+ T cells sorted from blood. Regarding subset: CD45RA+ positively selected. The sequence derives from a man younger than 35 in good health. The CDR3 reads CASVTGGWIGEAFF. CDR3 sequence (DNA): TGTGCCAGCGTGACAGGGGGCTGGATTGGTGAAGCTTTCTTT.